The next 4 T cell receptor beta chains were all read from a single sample in a study of blood T cells in healthy people across ages. It was with a sample-barcoded 5' primer and a J-beta primer mix that a second PCR of about 6 to 11 cycles was run. From the 5' RACE reads, TCRdb called clonotypes with MiXCR, one entry per CDR3 protein. The sample includes around 1,500,000 distinct CDR3 sequences, 25% to 30% seen only once; the top ten take about 8%. The sample consisted of blood. The receptor set was obtained from a woman in her twenties or thirties in good health.

Note on this clonotype: This may be a read error: a much more frequent sequence differs by one nucleotide. V and J are TRBV10-3 and TRBJ2-1; 10 positions agree with TRBD2. The ends lost 10 bases at V and 7 bases at J; junction bases unmatched: 7. CDR3 length equals 13 residues. Germline CDR1 is ENHRY and CDR2 is SYGVKD. CDR3 DNA sequence: TGTGCCAACAAGCGGGAGGGCGGAAATGAGCAGTTCTTC. Protein product: CANKREGGNEQFF.

In its sample, this clonotype was seen a few times. V and J are TRBV4-2 and TRBJ2-5; TRBD2 matches at 7 bases. CDR3 length: 16 residues. The ends lost 1 base at V and 1 base at J; junction bases unmatched: 6. CDR1 LGHNA and CDR2 YNFKEQ come from the germline V gene. The CDR3 reads CASSQGRRGVQETQYF. The CDR3 DNA sequence: TGTGCCAGCAGCCAAGGGCGACGGGGGGTCCAAGAGACCCAGTACTTC.

This clonotype was observed a few times. The chain employs TRBV5-5 and TRBJ2-7, with D perhaps TRBD1 or TRBD2 (5 bases each). Trimming removed 4 bases from V and 1 base from J, with 18 bases in between. In germline, CDR1 is SGHKS, CDR2 YYEKEE (reference sequence). The CDR3 consists of 16 residues. The CDR3 here is CASSRTGTATSYEQYF. CDR3 sequence (DNA): TGTGCCAGCAGCCGCACCGGGACGGCCACTTCCTACGAGCAGTACTTC. The full variable domain, completed using reference TRBV5-5 and TRBJ2-7, is DAGVTQSPTHLIKTRGQQVTLRCSPISGHKSVSWYQQVLGQGPQFIFQYYEKEERGRGNFPDRFSARQFPNYSSELNVNALLLGDSALYLCASSRTGTATSYEQYFGPGTRLTVT.

CDR3 in amino acids: CASSQAAGNTIYF. The CDR3 coding sequence is TGCGCCAGCAGCCAAGCGGCGGGAAACACCATATATTTT. The chain combines TRBV4-1 with TRBJ1-3; D not certain. The V gene's germline CDR1 is MGHRA and CDR2 YSYEKL. V lost 1 base and J lost 4, with 5 bases in between. CDR3 length: 13 amino acids.